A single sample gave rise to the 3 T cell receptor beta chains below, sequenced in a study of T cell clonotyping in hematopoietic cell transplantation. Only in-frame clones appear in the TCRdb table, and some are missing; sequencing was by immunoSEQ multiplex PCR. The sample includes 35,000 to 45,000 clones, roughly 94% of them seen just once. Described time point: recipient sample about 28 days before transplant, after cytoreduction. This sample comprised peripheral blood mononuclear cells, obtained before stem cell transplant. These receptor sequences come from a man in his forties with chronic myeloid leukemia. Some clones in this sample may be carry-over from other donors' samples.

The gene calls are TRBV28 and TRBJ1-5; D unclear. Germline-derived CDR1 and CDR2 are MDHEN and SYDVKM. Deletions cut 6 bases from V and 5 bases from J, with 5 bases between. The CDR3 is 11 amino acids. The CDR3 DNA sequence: TGTGCCAGCAGCCGTTATCAGCCCCAGCATTTT. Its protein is CASSRYQPQHF. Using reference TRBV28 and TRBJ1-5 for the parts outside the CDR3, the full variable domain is DVKVTQSSRYLVKRTGEKVFLECVQDMDHENMFWYRQDPGLGLRLIYFSYDVKMKEKGDIPEGYSVSREKKERFSLILESASTNQTSMYLCASSRYQPQHFGDGTRLSIL.

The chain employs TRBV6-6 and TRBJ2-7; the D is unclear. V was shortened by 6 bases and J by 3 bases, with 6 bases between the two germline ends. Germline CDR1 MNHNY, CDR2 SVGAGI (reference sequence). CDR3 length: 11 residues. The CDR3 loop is CASSPNYEQYF. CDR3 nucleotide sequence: TGTGCCAGCAGCCCTAACTACGAGCAGTACTTC.

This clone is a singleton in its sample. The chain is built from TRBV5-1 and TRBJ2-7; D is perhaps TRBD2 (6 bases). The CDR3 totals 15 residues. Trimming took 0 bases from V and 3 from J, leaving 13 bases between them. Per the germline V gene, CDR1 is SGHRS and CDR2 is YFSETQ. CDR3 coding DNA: TGCGCCAGCAGCTTGGCCGGAGAGGAGGGCTACGAGCAGTACTTC. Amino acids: CASSLAGEEGYEQYF.